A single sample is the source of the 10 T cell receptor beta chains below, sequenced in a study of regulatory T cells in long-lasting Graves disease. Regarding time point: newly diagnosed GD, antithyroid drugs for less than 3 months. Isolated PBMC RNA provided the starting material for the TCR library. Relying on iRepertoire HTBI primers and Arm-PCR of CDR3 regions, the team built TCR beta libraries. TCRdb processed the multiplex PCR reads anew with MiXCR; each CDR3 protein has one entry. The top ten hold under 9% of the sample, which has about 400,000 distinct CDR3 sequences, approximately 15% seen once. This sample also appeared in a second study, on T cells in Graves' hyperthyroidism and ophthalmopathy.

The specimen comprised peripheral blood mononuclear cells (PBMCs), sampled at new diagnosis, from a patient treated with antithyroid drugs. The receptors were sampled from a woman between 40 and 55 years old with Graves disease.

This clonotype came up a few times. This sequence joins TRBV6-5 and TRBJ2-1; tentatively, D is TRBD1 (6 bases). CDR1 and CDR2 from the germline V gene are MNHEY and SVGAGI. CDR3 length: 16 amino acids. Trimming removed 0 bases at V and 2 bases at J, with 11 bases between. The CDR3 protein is CASSYSTGGTYNEQFF. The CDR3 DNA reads TGTGCCAGCAGTTACTCGACAGGTGGCACCTACAATGAGCAGTTCTTC.

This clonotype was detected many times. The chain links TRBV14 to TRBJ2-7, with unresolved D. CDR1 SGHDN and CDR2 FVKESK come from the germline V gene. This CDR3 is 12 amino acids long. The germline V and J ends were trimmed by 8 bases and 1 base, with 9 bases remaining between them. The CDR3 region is CASGIGSYEQYF. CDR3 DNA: TGTGCCAGCGGCATTGGATCCTACGAGCAGTACTTC.

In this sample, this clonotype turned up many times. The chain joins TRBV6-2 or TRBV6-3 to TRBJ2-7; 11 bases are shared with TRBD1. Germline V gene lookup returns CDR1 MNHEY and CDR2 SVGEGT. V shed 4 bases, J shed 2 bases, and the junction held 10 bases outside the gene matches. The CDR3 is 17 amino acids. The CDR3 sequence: CASSSPGQGDRTYEQYF. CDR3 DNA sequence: TGTGCCAGCAGTTCACCGGGACAGGGGGATCGGACCTACGAGCAGTACTTC.

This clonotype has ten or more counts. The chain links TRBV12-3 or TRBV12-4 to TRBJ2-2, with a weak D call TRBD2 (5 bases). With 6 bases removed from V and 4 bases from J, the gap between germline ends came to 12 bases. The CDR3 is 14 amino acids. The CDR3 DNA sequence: TGTGCCAGCAGAGAGGGCCTGGGCACCGGGGAGCTGTTTTTT. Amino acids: CASREGLGTGELFF.

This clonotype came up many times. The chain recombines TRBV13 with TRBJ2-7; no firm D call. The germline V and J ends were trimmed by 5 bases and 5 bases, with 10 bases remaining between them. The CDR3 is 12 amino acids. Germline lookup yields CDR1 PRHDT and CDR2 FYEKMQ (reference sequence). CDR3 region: CASSPGRNEQYF. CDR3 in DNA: TGTGCCAGCAGCCCCGGGCGCAACGAGCAGTACTTC.

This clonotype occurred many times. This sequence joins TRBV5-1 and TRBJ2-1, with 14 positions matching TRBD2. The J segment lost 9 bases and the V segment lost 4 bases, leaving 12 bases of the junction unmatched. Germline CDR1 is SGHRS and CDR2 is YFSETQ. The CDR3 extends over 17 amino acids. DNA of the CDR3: TGCGCCAGCAGCCTCCAACTACCGGGACTAGCGGGAGTTGAGCAGTTCTTC. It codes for CASSLQLPGLAGVEQFF.

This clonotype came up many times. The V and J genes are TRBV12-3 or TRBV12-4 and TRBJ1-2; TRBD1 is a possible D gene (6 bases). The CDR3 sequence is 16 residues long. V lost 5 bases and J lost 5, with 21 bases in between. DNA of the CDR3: TGTGCCAGCAGTCTAGGGGGATCGGGCCGGGTTTATGGCTACACCTTC. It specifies CASSLGGSGRVYGYTF.

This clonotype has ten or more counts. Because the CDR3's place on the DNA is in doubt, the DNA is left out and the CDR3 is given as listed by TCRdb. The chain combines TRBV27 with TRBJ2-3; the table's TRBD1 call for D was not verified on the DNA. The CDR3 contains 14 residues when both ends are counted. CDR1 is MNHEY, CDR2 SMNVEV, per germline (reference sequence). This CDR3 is CASSPGTVQIRSIF.

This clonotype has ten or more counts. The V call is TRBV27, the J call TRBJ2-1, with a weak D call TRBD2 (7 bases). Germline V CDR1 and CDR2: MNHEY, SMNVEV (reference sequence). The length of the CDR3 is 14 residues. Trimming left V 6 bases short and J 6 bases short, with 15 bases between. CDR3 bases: TGTGCCAGCAGCCTTGCAGGGGAGGGCAATGAGCAGTTCTTC. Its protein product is CASSLAGEGNEQFF.

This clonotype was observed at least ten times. As DNA, the CDR3 is TGTGCCAGCAGTGAGAGGTCAGGGTTTCTCTACAATGAGCAGTTCTTC. This translates into CASSERSGFLYNEQFF. V is TRBV2 and J is TRBJ2-1, with a tentative D call TRBD1 (5 bases). V was cut by 3 bases and J by 3 bases, with 15 bases left in between. Per the germline V gene, CDR1 is SNHLY and CDR2 is FYNNEI. The CDR3 totals 16 residues.